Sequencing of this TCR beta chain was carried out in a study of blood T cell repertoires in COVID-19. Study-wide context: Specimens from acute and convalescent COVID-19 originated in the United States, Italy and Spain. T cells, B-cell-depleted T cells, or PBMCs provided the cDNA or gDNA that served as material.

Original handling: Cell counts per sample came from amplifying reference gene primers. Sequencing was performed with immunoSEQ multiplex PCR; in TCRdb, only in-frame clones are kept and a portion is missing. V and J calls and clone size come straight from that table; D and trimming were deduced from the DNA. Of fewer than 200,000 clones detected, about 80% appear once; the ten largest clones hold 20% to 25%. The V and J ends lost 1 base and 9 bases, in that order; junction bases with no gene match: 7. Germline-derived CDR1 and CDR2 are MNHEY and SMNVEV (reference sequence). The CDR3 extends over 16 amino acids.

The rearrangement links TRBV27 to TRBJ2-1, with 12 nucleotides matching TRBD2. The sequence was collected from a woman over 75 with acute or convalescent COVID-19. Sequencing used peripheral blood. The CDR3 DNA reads TGTGCCAGCAGTTTATATGCTAGCGGGAGGGATCCTGAGCAGTTCTTC. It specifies CASSLYASGRDPEQFF.